Listed below are T cell receptor beta chains from one sample, sequenced in a study of cytomegalovirus exposure and HLA in healthy donors. Measured with immunoSEQ multiplex PCR; TCRdb has only the in-frame clones, and not every one. The sample lists about 180,000 clones, approximately 84% seen once, with 4.8% in the top ten. The sample taken for sequencing was PBMCs. These TCRs come from a man between 18 and 29 years old in good health and CMV-seronegative. CDR3s include the opening cysteine and the closing phenylalanine or tryptophan. A D gene is named only where the DNA matches it firmly. Part of the rows lack a size; the others show once, few, many or a class for expanded clones.

TRBV19	TRBD2	once	TRBJ2-1	TGTGCCAGTAGTAGAGCGGGGGACTCCTACAATGAGCAGTTCTTC	CASSRAGDSYNEQFF
TRBV6-1	-	-	TRBJ2-5	TGTGCCAGCAGTAACTCAGGGGGGGAGACCCAGTACTTC	CASSNSGGETQYF
TRBV30	TRBD2	-	TRBJ2-1	TGTGCCTGGGAACTTAATGGACTAGTTAGGGATGAGCAGTTCTTC	CAWELNGLVRDEQFF
TRBV7-9	-	-	TRBJ1-3	TGTGCCAGCAGCCCCAGCGGGGGGCTAGACTCTGGAAACACCATATATTTT	CASSPSGGLDSGNTIYF
TRBV19	TRBD1	few	TRBJ2-7	TGTGCCAGTAGGCCACAGGGGAGCAAGGACGAGCAGTACTTC	CASRPQGSKDEQYF
TRBV29-1	-	-	TRBJ2-1	TGCAGCGTTGAATGGGGCTCAAATGAGCAGTTCTTC	CSVEWGSNEQFF
TRBV7-9	-	-	TRBJ2-2	TGTGCCAGCAGCTTAGGCCCGGCGGAGATCGGGGAGCTGTTTTTT	CASSLGPAEIGELFF
TRBV29-1	TRBD2	-	TRBJ2-7	TGCAGCGTTGGCGGGGGCTCCTACGAGCAGTACTTC	CSVGGGSYEQYF
TRBV11-2	-	-	TRBJ1-4	TGTGCCAGCAGCTTAGGGAGGGAAAAACTGTTTTTT	CASSLGREKLFF
TRBV7-2	TRBD2	-	TRBJ2-7	TGTGCCACGGCACTAGCGGAAGGTTTCGAGCAGTACTTC	CATALAEGFEQYF
TRBV6-7	TRBD1	-	TRBJ2-7	TGTGCCGGAAAACACAGGGGGCTCCTTCACTACGAGCAGTACTTC	CAGKHRGLLHYEQYF
TRBV27	-	-	TRBJ2-5	TGTGCCAGCAGTTCCCACCGGGGGGCTGAGACCCAGTACTTC	CASSSHRGAETQYF
TRBV6-1	-	once	TRBJ1-2	TGTGCCAGCAGTGTCCAGGGAACCAACTATGGCTACACCTTC	CASSVQGTNYGYTF
TRBV2	-	few	TRBJ2-5	TGTGCCAGCTCCAGGGTCCAAGAGACCCAGTACTTC	CASSRVQETQYF
TRBV10-2	-	-	TRBJ1-2	TGCGCCAGCAGTGTAAGGGGCAGTTCTGGCGGCTACACCTTC	CASSVRGSSGGYTF
TRBV7-9	-	-	TRBJ1-4	TGTGCCAGCAGCCCCCTACCGGGAGATAATGAAAAACTGTTTTTT	CASSPLPGDNEKLFF
TRBV11-2	TRBD2	once	TRBJ2-2	TGTGCCAGCAGCGCCAGACTAGCGGGAGTAGCCGGGGAGCTGTTTTTT	CASSARLAGVAGELFF
TRBV7-9	-	-	TRBJ2-7	TGTGCCAGCAGCTCCTTAGGGGCATCCTACGAGCAGTACTTC	CASSSLGASYEQYF
TRBV5-4	TRBD1	-	TRBJ2-3	TGTGCCAGCACCCGACAGGGTGCAGATACGCAGTATTTT	CASTRQGADTQYF
TRBV18	-	-	TRBJ2-7	TGTGCCAGCTCACCCTTAGCCACCCACTACGAGCAGTACTTC	CASSPLATHYEQYF
TRBV15	TRBD2	-	TRBJ2-7	TGTGCCACCAGCAGAAATAGCGGGGGCTACGAGCAGTACTTC	CATSRNSGGYEQYF
TRBV7-9	-	-	TRBJ1-1	TGTGCCAGCAGACAGCTCATGAACACTGAAGCTTTCTTT	CASRQLMNTEAFF
TRBV5-5	-	-	TRBJ1-2	TGTGCCAGCAGCCTAGCGAGGGGCTACACCTTC	CASSLARGYTF
TRBV5-6	-	-	TRBJ2-5	TGTGCCAGCAGCTTGATGGGGCGACAAGAGACCCAGTACTTC	CASSLMGRQETQYF
TRBV5-1	-	-	TRBJ1-4	TGCGCCAGCAGAATTCAGGGGAATGAAAAACTGTTTTTT	CASRIQGNEKLFF
TRBV7-9	TRBD1	-	TRBJ2-1	TGTTCCAGCACCGGAAACAGGGGAAGCTCCTACAATGAGCAGTTCTTC	CSSTGNRGSSYNEQFF
TRBV7-2	-	few	TRBJ2-2	TGTGCCAGCAGCAGGGACTCGAACACCGGGGAGCTGTTTTTT	CASSRDSNTGELFF
TRBV11-2	-	-	TRBJ1-2	TGTGCCAGCAGCTTAGATTGGGGGGACCATGGCTACACCTTC	CASSLDWGDHGYTF
TRBV6-5	-	-	TRBJ2-7	TGTGCCAGCAGTTATAAGTCAGGGAAGTCCTACGAGCAGTACTTC	CASSYKSGKSYEQYF
TRBV5-1	TRBD1	-	TRBJ2-1	TGCGCCAGCAGCTTGGGAGGGACAGATCCGTCCAATGAGCAGTTCTTC	CASSLGGTDPSNEQFF
TRBV4-1	-	few	TRBJ2-6	TGCGCCAGCAGCCAAGATAGAAGGGGGAACGTCCTGACTTTC	CASSQDRRGNVLTF
TRBV28	TRBD1	-	TRBJ1-4	TGTGCCAGCTTCGACAGGGGGAATGAAAAACTGTTTTTT	CASFDRGNEKLFF
TRBV11-2	-	-	TRBJ1-1	TGTGCCAGCAGCCAAATCGGACAGCCCATGCACACTGAAGCTTTCTTT	CASSQIGQPMHTEAFF
TRBV19	-	-	TRBJ1-5	TGTGCCAGTAGTAGCGGGCGTGATATCCGTCGGAATCAGCCCCAGCATTTT	CASSSGRDIRRNQPQHF
TRBV30	TRBD2	-	TRBJ2-7	TGTGCCTGGAGTGTTAGTAGCGGGAAAGAGCAGTACTTC	CAWSVSSGKEQYF
TRBV29-1	-	-	TRBJ2-2	TGCAGCGCGGGGGAAGCGAACACCGGGGAGCTGTTTTTT	CSAGEANTGELFF
TRBV6-1	TRBD1	-	TRBJ2-7	TGTGCCAGCAGTGTGGGACAGGGGGCGAGTCTGCTGTCTGGGCAGTACTTC	CASSVGQGASLLSGQYF
TRBV5-4	TRBD2	few	TRBJ2-7	TGTGCCAGCAGCCGGCGGGAGACCGAGCAGTACTTC	CASSRRETEQYF
TRBV7-3	TRBD1	-	TRBJ2-2	TGTGCCAGCAGCTTAGGTCAGGGGGCCGGGGAGCTGTTTTTT	CASSLGQGAGELFF
TRBV5-1	TRBD2	-	TRBJ2-1	TGCGCCAGCGCGACCGGGACTAGCGGTTACAATGAGCAGTTCTTC	CASATGTSGYNEQFF
TRBV18	-	-	TRBJ1-1	TGTGCCAGCTCACCAATGGGCTTCGGGACATCGAACACTGAAGCTTTCTTT	CASSPMGFGTSNTEAFF
TRBV5-1	-	-	TRBJ2-1	TGCGCCAGCAGCTCCGCCACTAGCTATGAGCAGTTCTTC	CASSSATSYEQFF
TRBV7-2	TRBD1	-	TRBJ2-4	TGTGCCAGCAGCCCTACCGGACAGGGACCAGCCAAAAACATTCAGTACTTC	CASSPTGQGPAKNIQYF
TRBV28	TRBD1	once	TRBJ1-2	TGTGCCAGCAGTCCACCTGGACAGGGGAATCTCTATGGCTACACCTTC	CASSPPGQGNLYGYTF
TRBV27	TRBD1	-	TRBJ2-1	TGTGCCAGCAGTCTGGGACAGTACAATGAGCAGTTCTTC	CASSLGQYNEQFF
TRBV9	TRBD2	-	TRBJ2-1	TGTGCCAGCAGCGCCGTGGGTCGGGAGGGCCCGAACAATGAGCAGTTCTTC	CASSAVGREGPNNEQFF
TRBV18	TRBD1	-	TRBJ2-1	TGTGCCAGCTCAGCAACAGGGGATTCGGAGCAGTTCTTC	CASSATGDSEQFF
TRBV18	-	-	TRBJ2-3	TGTGCCAGCTCACCACTAGGAGTCGCGGATACGCAGTATTTT	CASSPLGVADTQYF
TRBV4-1	-	-	TRBJ1-2	TGCGCCAGCAGCGGCAGGACTAACTATGGCTACACCTTC	CASSGRTNYGYTF
TRBV5-1	-	-	TRBJ2-3	TGCGCCAGCAACCCCTCCGCGGGACTCATCACAGATACGCAGTATTTT	CASNPSAGLITDTQYF
TRBV9	-	once	TRBJ1-6	TGTGCCAGCAGCGCGGACAGCTCTTCACCCCTCCACTTT	CASSADSSSPLHF
TRBV9	TRBD1	once	TRBJ2-1	TGTGCCAGCAGCGTTGACAGGGGGTTTGAGCAGTTCTTC	CASSVDRGFEQFF
TRBV7-2	-	-	TRBJ1-4	TGTGCCAGCAGCCCCCCGGGCGGGAAACTGTTTTTT	CASSPPGGKLFF